Below, one T cell receptor beta chain is given with its context. TCRdb keeps only in-frame clones here, not all; method: immunoSEQ multiplex PCR. The sample lists about 140,000 clones, approximately 83% occurring once. This sample was taken from a study of blood T cell repertoires in COVID-19. Study-wide context: Sources were T cells, B-cell-depleted T cells, or PBMCs; the material itself was cDNA or gDNA.

This TCR was sampled from an older woman with acute or convalescent COVID-19. Material for sequencing was peripheral blood.

The DNA for the CDR3 is TGTGCCAGCTCACCAGGACAGGGTAATGAAAAACTGTTTTTT. Protein product: CASSPGQGNEKLFF. This chain joins TRBV18 and TRBJ1-4; 8 nucleotides line up with TRBD1. With 2 bases clipped from V and 4 bases from J, the junction kept 0 bases outside the gene matches. Germline values: CDR1 KGHSH, CDR2 LQKENI. The CDR3 spans 14 residues.